Below are 11 T cell receptor beta chains sequenced from a single sample in a study of T-cell memory formation after mild COVID-19. Each CDR3 protein gets one entry after TCRdb re-called the 5' RACE reads with MiXCR. The table includes around 390,000 distinct CDR3 sequences, 15% to 20% detected once. The source material was PBMCs or a T cell subset sorted from them (not recorded which). The receptors come from a man aged 18 to 29 who had mild COVID-19 (a few samples of this study predate the infection). Cell type and time point are not known.

The V gene is TRBV3-1, the J gene TRBJ2-7; the D gene is possibly TRBD1 (5 bases). The CDR3 is 14 amino acids. Trimming removed 0 bases from V and 0 bases from J, with 6 bases in between. Germline assignment: CDR1 LGHDT and CDR2 YNNKEL (reference sequence). CDR3 nucleotide sequence: TGTGCCAGCAGCCAAGAGGGGCTCTCCTACGAGCAGTACTTC. Translation: CASSQEGLSYEQYF.

This clonotype was seen more than once but under ten times. The chain joins TRBV20-1 to TRBJ2-7; TRBD1 is a possible D gene (5 bases). The CDR3 has 13 amino acids. The V end lost 5 bases, the J end lost 9 bases, and 20 bases lay between the germline ends. Germline loops: CDR1 DFQATT, CDR2 SNEGSKA (reference sequence). CDR3 sequence: CSAEGRDSARQYV. The CDR3 DNA sequence: TGCAGTGCTGAAGGCAGGGATAGTGCACGGCAGTACGTC.

V is TRBV6-5 and J is TRBJ2-2; either TRBD1 or TRBD2 may supply D (7 bases each). Germline V gives CDR1 MNHEY, CDR2 SVGAGI. Trimming left V 4 bases short and J 4 bases short, with 16 bases between. The CDR3 is made up of 16 amino acids. The CDR3 DNA sequence: TGTGCCAGCAGTTCCCAGGGGGAGGGGGGCACCGGGGAGCTGTTTTTT. Protein: CASSSQGEGGTGELFF.

V and J are TRBV21-1 and TRBJ2-3; the table names TRBD1, a call not compared with the DNA. TRBV21-1 is reported as a pseudogene. The CDR3 is 20 residues long. Here the CDR3 reads CASSKGTTEGAGVSTDTQYF. The CDR3 DNA reads as TGTGCCAGCAGCAAAGGGACGACGGAGGGGGCAGGGGTTAGCACAGATACGCAGTATTTT.

This clonotype was counted a few times. The chain is built from TRBV6-2 or TRBV6-3 and TRBJ2-1; TRBD2 matches 13 bases. V lost 7 bases and J lost 9; bases outside the gene matches: 9. This CDR3 is 15 amino acids long. Looked up from germline, CDR1 is MNHEY and CDR2 is SVGEGT. The CDR3 here is CASIPTSGGPGEQFF. CDR3 nucleotides: TGTGCCAGCATTCCGACTAGCGGGGGGCCGGGTGAGCAGTTCTTC.

V and J are TRBV27 and TRBJ2-1; tentative D call: TRBD1 (7 bases). This CDR3 contains 15 residues. Trimming removed 3 bases from V and 6 bases from J, with 15 bases in between. Germline CDR1 is MNHEY and CDR2 is SMNVEV (reference sequence). DNA of the CDR3: TGTGCCAGCAGTTTGCGGGACAGCGGGTCCAATGAGCAGTTCTTC. Encoded protein: CASSLRDSGSNEQFF.

The chain uses TRBV10-3 and TRBJ1-6; TRBD1 agrees at 8 bases. Germline V lookup: CDR1 ENHRY, CDR2 SYGVKD. V was clipped by 10 bases and J by 7 bases; unmatched bases: 18. This CDR3 is 17 amino acids long. The chain's CDR3 is CATNKGKTGALNSPLHF. The CDR3 region has the DNA TGTGCCACGAACAAGGGGAAGACAGGGGCTTTAAATTCACCCCTCCACTTT.

The chain carries TRBV12-3 or TRBV12-4 and TRBJ1-1; 10 bases align to TRBD1. The CDR3 runs to 17 residues. V gave up 2 bases and J gave up 4 bases; unmatched junction bases: 10. As DNA, the CDR3 is TGTGCCAGCAGTTTAAAGACAGGGGGCAGTGTGGGCACTGAAGCTTTCTTT. The encoded protein is CASSLKTGGSVGTEAFF.

This clonotype was seen only a few times. V gene TRBV6-5 combines with J gene TRBJ2-5; 9 positions agree with TRBD2. The CDR3 contains 16 residues. The V gene end was trimmed by 0 bases and the J gene end by 2 bases; junction bases not matched to a gene: 4. Germline values: CDR1 MNHEY, CDR2 SVGAGI. The CDR3 spells CASSYSAGGLQETQYF. CDR3 bases: TGTGCCAGCAGTTACTCAGCGGGGGGCCTACAAGAGACCCAGTACTTC.

This clonotype was picked up many times. The rearrangement links TRBV7-2 to TRBJ2-2; either TRBD1 or TRBD2 may supply D (6 bases each). The CDR3 sequence is 15 residues long. Germline V CDR1 and CDR2: SGHTA, FQGNSA. V lost 1 base, J lost 1 base, and 7 bases lay in between. Here the CDR3 DNA reads TGTGCCAGCAGCTTAGAGGGGGGGAACACCGGGGAGCTGTTTTTT. Its protein product is CASSLEGGNTGELFF.

This sequence joins TRBV4-3 and TRBJ2-7; no reliable D call. This CDR3 has 15 residues. CDR1 is LGHNA, CDR2 YSLEER, per germline. Trimming took 0 bases from V and 7 from J, leaving 16 bases between them. The CDR3 loop is CASSQEYERSREQYF. DNA of the CDR3: TGCGCCAGCAGCCAAGAGTATGAGAGGTCTCGGGAGCAGTACTTC.